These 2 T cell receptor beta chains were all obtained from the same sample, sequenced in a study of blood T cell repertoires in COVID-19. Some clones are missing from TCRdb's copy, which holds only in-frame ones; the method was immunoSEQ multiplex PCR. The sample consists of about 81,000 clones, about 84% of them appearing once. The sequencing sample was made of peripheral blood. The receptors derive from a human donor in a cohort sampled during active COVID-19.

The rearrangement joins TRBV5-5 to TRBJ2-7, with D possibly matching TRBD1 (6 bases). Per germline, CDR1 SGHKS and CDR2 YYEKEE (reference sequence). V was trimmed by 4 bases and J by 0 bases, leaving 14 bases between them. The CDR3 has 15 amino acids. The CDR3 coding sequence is TGTGCCAGCAGCCGGGACATGTCTACCTCCTACGAGCAGTACTTC. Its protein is CASSRDMSTSYEQYF.

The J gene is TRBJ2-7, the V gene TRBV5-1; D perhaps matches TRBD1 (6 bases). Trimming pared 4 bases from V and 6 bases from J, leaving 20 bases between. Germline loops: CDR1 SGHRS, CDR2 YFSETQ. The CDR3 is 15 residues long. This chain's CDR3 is CASSPSGTWTGEQYF. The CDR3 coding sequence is TGCGCCAGCAGCCCCTCCGGGACATGGACGGGCGAGCAGTACTTC.